This TCR beta chain derives from a study of T-cell reconstitution after alpha-beta-depleted transplantation in children. Unique molecular identifiers were incorporated when the TCRbeta library was constructed. Each CDR3 protein is one row after TCRdb ran MiXCR on the PCR reads. The sample contains 250,000 to 400,000 distinct CDR3 sequences, around 25% of which appear only once. Germline assignment: CDR1 MGHDK and CDR2 SYGVNS. The CDR3 sequence is 14 residues long. V shed 6 bases and J 2 bases; nucleotides not matched to a gene: 6. Whole-study findings and limits: High day-60 TCRbeta diversity in some patients came from surviving recipient T cells and thymic progenitors.

Concerning this clonotype: The antigen is not known.

V and J are TRBV25-1 and TRBJ1-1, with 7 bases matching TRBD1. The material was PBMCs, mostly from graft donor cells, obtained 180 days after TCRalphabeta/CD19-depleted stem cell transplant. The receptor's source is a male patient younger than 18 who had a stem cell transplant for acute lymphoblastic leukemia, so the T cells may come from the graft donor. CDR3 sequence (DNA): TGTGCCAGCAGCTCCGGGACAGTTAACACTGAAGCTTTCTTT. Translation: CASSSGTVNTEAFF.